This T cell receptor beta chain was found in a study of T cell responses to AZD1222 COVID-19 vaccine. Only in-frame clones appear in the TCRdb table, and some are missing; sequencing was by immunoSEQ multiplex PCR. Of roughly 140,000 clones listed, roughly 89% are singletons. Remarks on this clone: What it binds is not known.

General study results and limits: Baseline seropositives among AZD1222 recipients totaled only six or seven. Dominant at 160-218 and 743-854, vaccine-associated CD4 TCRs also spanned spike.

The CDR3 totals 14 residues. Germline CDR1 is MNHNS and CDR2 is SASEGT. Trimming pared 2 bases from V and 7 bases from J, leaving 9 bases between. The V and J genes are TRBV6-1 and TRBJ1-6, with D unresolved. The receptor was derived from an adult in good health. This specimen was peripheral blood, taken on day 0 of AZD1222 vaccination. The CDR3 bases are TGTGCCAGCAGTGAAAGGCAGAGAAATTCACCCCTCCACTTT. It is translated as CASSERQRNSPLHF.